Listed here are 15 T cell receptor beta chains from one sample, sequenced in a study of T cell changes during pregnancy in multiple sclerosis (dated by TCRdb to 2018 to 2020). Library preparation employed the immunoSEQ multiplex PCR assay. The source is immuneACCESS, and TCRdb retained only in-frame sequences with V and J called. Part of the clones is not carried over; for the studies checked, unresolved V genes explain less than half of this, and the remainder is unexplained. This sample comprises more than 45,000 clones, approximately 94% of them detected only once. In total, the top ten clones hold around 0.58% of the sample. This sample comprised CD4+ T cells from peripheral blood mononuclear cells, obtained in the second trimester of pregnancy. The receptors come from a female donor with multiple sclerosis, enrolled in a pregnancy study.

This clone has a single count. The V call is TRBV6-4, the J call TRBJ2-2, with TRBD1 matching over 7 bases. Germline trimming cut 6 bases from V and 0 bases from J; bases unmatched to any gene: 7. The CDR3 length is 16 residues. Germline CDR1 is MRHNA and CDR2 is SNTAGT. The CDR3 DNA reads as TGTGCCAGCAGCCGGACAGGTTCCGCGAACACCGGGGAGCTGTTTTTT. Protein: CASSRTGSANTGELFF.

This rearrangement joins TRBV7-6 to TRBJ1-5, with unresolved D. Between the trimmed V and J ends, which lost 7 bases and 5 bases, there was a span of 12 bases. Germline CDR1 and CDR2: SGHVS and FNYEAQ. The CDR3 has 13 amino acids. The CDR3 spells CASTKEPDQPQHF. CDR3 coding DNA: TGTGCCAGCACTAAGGAGCCAGATCAGCCCCAGCATTTT.

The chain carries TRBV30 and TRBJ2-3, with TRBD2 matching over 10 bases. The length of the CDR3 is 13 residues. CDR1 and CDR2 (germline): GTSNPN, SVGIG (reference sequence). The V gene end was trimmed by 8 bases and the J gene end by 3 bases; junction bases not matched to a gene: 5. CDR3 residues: CALTSGVTDTQYF. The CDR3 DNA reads TGTGCCCTAACTAGCGGGGTTACAGATACGCAGTATTTT.

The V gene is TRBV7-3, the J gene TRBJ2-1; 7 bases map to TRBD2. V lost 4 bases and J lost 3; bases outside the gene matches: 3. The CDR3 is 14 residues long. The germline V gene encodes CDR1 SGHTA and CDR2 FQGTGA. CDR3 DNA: TGTGCCAGCAGCTCGGGACTACGCTACAATGAGCAGTTCTTC. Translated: CASSSGLRYNEQFF.

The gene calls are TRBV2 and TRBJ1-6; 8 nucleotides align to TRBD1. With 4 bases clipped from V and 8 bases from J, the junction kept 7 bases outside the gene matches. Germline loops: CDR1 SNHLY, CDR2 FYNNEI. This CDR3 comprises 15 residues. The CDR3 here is CASSGMTGVDSPLHF. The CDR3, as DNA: TGTGCCAGCAGTGGGATGACAGGGGTGGATTCACCCCTCCACTTT.

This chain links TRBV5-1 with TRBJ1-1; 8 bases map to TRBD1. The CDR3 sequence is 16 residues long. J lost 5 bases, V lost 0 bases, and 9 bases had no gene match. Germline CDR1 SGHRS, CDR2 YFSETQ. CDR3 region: CASSLAPTGGRTEAFF. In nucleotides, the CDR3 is TGCGCCAGCAGCTTGGCCCCTACAGGGGGACGTACTGAAGCTTTCTTT.

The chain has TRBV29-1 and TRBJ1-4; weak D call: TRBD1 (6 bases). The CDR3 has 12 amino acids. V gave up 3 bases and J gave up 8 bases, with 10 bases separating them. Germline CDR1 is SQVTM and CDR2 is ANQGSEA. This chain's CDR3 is CSVEGAYEKLFF. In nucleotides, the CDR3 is TGCAGCGTTGAGGGGGCTTACGAAAAACTGTTTTTT.

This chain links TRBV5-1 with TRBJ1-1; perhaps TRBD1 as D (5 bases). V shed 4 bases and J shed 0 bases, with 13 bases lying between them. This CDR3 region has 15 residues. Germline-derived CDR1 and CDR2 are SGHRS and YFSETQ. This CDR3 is CASSRAGLMNTEAFF. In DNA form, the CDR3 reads TGCGCCAGCAGCCGAGCGGGACTCATGAACACTGAAGCTTTCTTT.

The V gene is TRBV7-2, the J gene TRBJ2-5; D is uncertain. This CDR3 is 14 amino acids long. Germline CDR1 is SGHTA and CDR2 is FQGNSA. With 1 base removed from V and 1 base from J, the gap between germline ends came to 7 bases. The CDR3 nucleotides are TGTGCCAGCAGCTTAGGTCGAGCCCAAGAGACCCAGTACTTC. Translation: CASSLGRAQETQYF.

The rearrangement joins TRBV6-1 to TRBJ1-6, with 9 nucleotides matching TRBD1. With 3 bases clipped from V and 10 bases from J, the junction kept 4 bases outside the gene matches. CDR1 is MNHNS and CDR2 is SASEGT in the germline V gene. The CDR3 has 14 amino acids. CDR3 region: CASSEGTGSSPLHF. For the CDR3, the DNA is TGTGCCAGCAGTGAGGGGACAGGGAGCTCACCCCTCCACTTT.

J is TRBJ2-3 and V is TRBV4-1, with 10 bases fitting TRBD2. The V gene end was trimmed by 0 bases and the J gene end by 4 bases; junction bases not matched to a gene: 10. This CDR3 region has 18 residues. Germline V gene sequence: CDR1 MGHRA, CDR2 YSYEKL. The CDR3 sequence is CASSQDRVAGGRPDTQYF. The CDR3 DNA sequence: TGCGCCAGCAGCCAAGATCGGGTAGCGGGGGGCAGACCAGATACGCAGTATTTT.

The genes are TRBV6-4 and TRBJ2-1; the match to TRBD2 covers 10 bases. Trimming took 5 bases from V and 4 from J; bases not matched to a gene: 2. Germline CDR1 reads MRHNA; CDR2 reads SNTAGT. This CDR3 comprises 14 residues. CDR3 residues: CASSLAGGYNEQFF. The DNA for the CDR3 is TGTGCCAGCAGTTTAGCGGGGGGATACAATGAGCAGTTCTTC.

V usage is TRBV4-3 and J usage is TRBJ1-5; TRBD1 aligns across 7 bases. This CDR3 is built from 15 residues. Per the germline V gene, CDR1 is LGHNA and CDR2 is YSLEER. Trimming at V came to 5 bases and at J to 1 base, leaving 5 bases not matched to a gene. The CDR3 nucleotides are TGCGCCAGCAGCTTTCGACAGGGAAGCAATCAGCCCCAGCATTTT. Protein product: CASSFRQGSNQPQHF.

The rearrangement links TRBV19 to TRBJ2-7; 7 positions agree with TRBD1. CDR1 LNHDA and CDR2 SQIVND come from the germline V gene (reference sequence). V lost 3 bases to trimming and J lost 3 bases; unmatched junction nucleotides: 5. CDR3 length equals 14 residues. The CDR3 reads CASSIGQGVYEQYF. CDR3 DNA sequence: TGTGCCAGTAGTATCGGGCAGGGGGTCTACGAGCAGTACTTC.

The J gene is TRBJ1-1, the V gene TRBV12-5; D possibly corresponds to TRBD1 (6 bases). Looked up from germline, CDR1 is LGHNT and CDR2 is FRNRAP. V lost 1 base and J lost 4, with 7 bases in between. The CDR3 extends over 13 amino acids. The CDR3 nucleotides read TGTGCTAGTGGTTTGGAAGGGGGCACTGAAGCTTTCTTT. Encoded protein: CASGLEGGTEAFF.